The 25 T cell receptor beta chains reported below all come from one sample, sequenced in a study of OX40 agonist ivuxolimab in advanced cancers. The assay was immunoSEQ multiplex PCR, and TCRdb's table has in-frame clones only and misses some. Found here are some 20,000 clones, roughly four fifths of them singletons; the top ten hold approximately 50%. The sample consisted of CD4+ or CD8+ T cells sorted from blood, taken in a trial of the OX40 agonist ivuxolimab. The receptors shown here come from an adult with an advanced solid tumor such as melanoma, head and neck, liver or kidney cancer.

The rearrangement joins TRBV7-2 to TRBJ1-1; no reliable D call. This CDR3 has 14 residues. Germline-derived CDR1 and CDR2 are SGHTA and FQGNSA. The V gene lost 5 bases and the J gene lost 5 bases, with 15 bases spanning the gap. As DNA, the CDR3 is TGTGCCAGCAGCCCAATTTACCAGACGACTGAAGCTTTCTTT. It specifies CASSPIYQTTEAFF.

This chain uses TRBV7-9 with TRBJ2-4, with TRBD1 as a possible D gene (6 bases). There are 16 residues in the CDR3. CDR1 is SEHNR, CDR2 FQNEAQ, per germline (reference sequence). The V gene lost 2 bases and the J gene lost 0 bases, with 11 bases spanning the gap. CDR3: CASSLKQGLAKNIQYF. CDR3 DNA sequence: TGTGCCAGCAGCTTAAAACAGGGTCTAGCCAAAAACATTCAGTACTTC.

V usage is TRBV2 and J usage is TRBJ2-5; tentative D call: TRBD2 (5 bases). The CDR3 has 14 amino acids. Germline CDR1 SNHLY, CDR2 FYNNEI. Trimming took 2 bases from V and 4 from J, leaving 11 bases between them. The CDR3 DNA is TGTGCCAGCAGTGAATTCGCTAGCACAGAGACCCAGTACTTC. Translation: CASSEFASTETQYF.

This clone has only a few counts. V usage is TRBV27 and J usage is TRBJ2-2; D is perhaps TRBD2 (7 bases). Per the germline V gene, CDR1 is MNHEY and CDR2 is SMNVEV (reference sequence). V lost 7 bases, J lost 5 bases, and 20 bases lay in between. This CDR3 comprises 16 residues. The CDR3 region is CASTQWRGGRTGELFF. The CDR3 DNA reads as TGTGCCAGCACCCAATGGAGGGGGGGCCGTACCGGGGAGCTGTTTTTT.

The genes are TRBV27 and TRBJ2-3; 8 positions agree with TRBD1. Germline V gives CDR1 MNHEY, CDR2 SMNVEV (reference sequence). CDR3 size: 14 residues. Trimming removed 5 bases from V and 3 bases from J; junction bases left unmatched: 4. CDR3 bases: TGTGCCAGCAGTACGACAGGGGTGACAGATACGCAGTATTTT. This codes for CASSTTGVTDTQYF.

This rearrangement joins TRBV6-1 to TRBJ1-5; tentative D call: TRBD1 (6 bases). From germline, CDR1 is MNHNS and CDR2 SASEGT. The CDR3 has 14 residues. Between the trimmed V and J ends, which lost 6 bases and 0 bases, there was a span of 9 bases. CDR3 protein: CASSHRDSNQPQHF. In nucleotides, the CDR3 is TGTGCCAGCAGCCACAGGGATAGCAATCAGCCCCAGCATTTT.

The V and J genes are TRBV7-9 and TRBJ1-5, with a weak D call TRBD1 (6 bases). Trimming removed 5 bases from V and 6 bases from J, with 8 bases in between. The germline CDR1 and CDR2 sequences are SEHNR and FQNEAQ (reference sequence). There are 12 residues in the CDR3. CDR3 sequence: CASSRGFQPQHF. The CDR3 nucleotides are TGTGCCAGCAGCAGGGGGTTTCAGCCCCAGCATTTT.

This chain uses TRBV7-4 with TRBJ1-5; D not resolved. The CDR3 has 12 residues. The germline gives CDR1 SGHVT, CDR2 SQSDAQ. V lost 4 bases to trimming and J lost 4 bases, with 5 bases between them. The CDR3 bases are TGTGCCAGCAGCTCGCATAATCAGCCCCAGCATTTT. As protein: CASSSHNQPQHF.

The chain carries TRBV2 and TRBJ1-6, with D perhaps matching TRBD1 (5 bases). Germline CDR1 is SNHLY and CDR2 is FYNNEI. This CDR3 has 13 residues. Trimming pared 1 base from V and 10 bases from J, leaving 8 bases between. The CDR3 sequence: CASSEGDESPLHF. The CDR3 DNA reads as TGTGCCAGCAGTGAAGGGGACGAATCACCCCTCCACTTT. The full variable domain, its missing parts supplied by reference TRBV2 and TRBJ1-6, is EPEVTQTPSHQVTQMGQEVILRCVPISNHLYFYWYRQILGQKVEFLVSFYNNEISEKSEIFDDQFSVERPDGSNFTLKIRSTKLEDSAMYFCASSEGDESPLHFGNGTRLTVT.

The chain recombines TRBV7-6 with TRBJ2-3; D may be TRBD2 (5 bases). The germline CDR1 and CDR2 sequences are SGHVS and FNYEAQ. V shed 2 bases and J shed 3 bases, with 12 bases lying between them. CDR3 length: 15 residues. The CDR3 nucleotides are TGTGCCAGCAGCTTATTCCGGCTAGCTACAGATACGCAGTATTTT. Amino acids: CASSLFRLATDTQYF.

This sequence joins TRBV4-1 and TRBJ2-1, with D uncertain. The germline CDR1 and CDR2 sequences are MGHRA and YSYEKL. CDR3 size: 14 residues. The ends were cut back, 7 bases at V and 3 bases at J, with 13 bases in the middle. CDR3 sequence: CASTVKKGYNEQFF. The CDR3, as DNA: TGCGCCAGCACGGTCAAGAAGGGCTACAATGAGCAGTTCTTC.

The chain employs TRBV7-3 and TRBJ2-5; D perhaps matches TRBD2 (6 bases). Gene TRBJ2-7 matches the end of the DNA better, so the J call may be wrong. This CDR3 contains 14 residues. Germline V lookup: CDR1 SGHTA, CDR2 FQGTGA. The CDR3 here is CASSEGLGAYEQYF. CDR3 coding DNA: TGTGCCAGCAGCGAGGGACTTGGAGCCTACGAGCAGTACTTC.

The chain combines TRBV29-1 with TRBJ1-1; D may be TRBD1 (5 bases). Trimming shortened V by 3 bases and J by 0 bases, and 11 bases separated the two germline ends. The CDR3 extends over 14 amino acids. Germline CDR1 reads SQVTM; CDR2 reads ANQGSEA. The CDR3 nucleotides are TGCAGCGTTGAGACAGATCTCATGAACACTGAAGCTTTCTTT. Its translation is CSVETDLMNTEAFF.

This clone has a single count. The chain is built from TRBV7-2 and TRBJ2-1; 9 nucleotides agree with TRBD2. V lost 3 bases and J lost 9; bases outside the gene matches: 3. In germline, CDR1 is SGHTA, CDR2 FQGNSA. The length of the CDR3 is 13 residues. DNA of the CDR3: TGTGCCAGCAGCTTTGGACTAGCGACTGAGCAGTTCTTC. Amino acids: CASSFGLATEQFF.

This clone is classed as large (0.1 to 1%). The chain is built from TRBV4-1 and TRBJ2-7; the D is unclear. This CDR3 has 16 amino acids. The germline CDR1 and CDR2 sequences are MGHRA and YSYEKL. The V and J ends lost 2 bases and 7 bases respectively, with 21 bases between them. The CDR3 loop reads CASSQTTRDPPTEQYF. The CDR3 DNA follows: TGCGCCAGCAGCCAAACCACCCGAGACCCACCAACAGAGCAGTACTTC.

The rearrangement uses TRBV27 and TRBJ1-5, with a tentative D call TRBD1 (5 bases). The V gene's germline CDR1 is MNHEY and CDR2 SMNVEV (reference sequence). The CDR3 is 13 amino acids. V lost 3 bases to trimming and J lost 5 bases, with 8 bases between them. The CDR3 DNA is TGTGCCAGCAGTTTTACGGGGGATCAGCCCCAGCATTTT. This translates into CASSFTGDQPQHF.

The chain carries TRBV11-2 and TRBJ2-1, with a possible D match to TRBD1 (6 bases). The length of the CDR3 is 12 residues. Germline V lookup: CDR1 SGHAT, CDR2 FQNNGV. Trimming shortened V by 3 bases and J by 8 bases, and 8 bases separated the two germline ends. CDR3: CASSFGQYEQFF. The DNA for the CDR3 is TGTGCCAGCAGCTTCGGACAGTATGAGCAGTTCTTC.

The V call is TRBV2, the J call TRBJ1-1; unclear D gene. CDR1 and CDR2 from the germline V gene are SNHLY and FYNNEI. The length of the CDR3 is 16 residues. Trimming took 8 bases from V and 2 from J, leaving 21 bases between them. CDR3 region: CASGGGRRRPNTEAFF. In DNA form, the CDR3 reads TGTGCCAGCGGAGGAGGCAGACGCCGCCCTAACACTGAAGCTTTCTTT. Together with reference TRBV2 and TRBJ1-1, the CDR3 gives the full variable domain: EPEVTQTPSHQVTQMGQEVILRCVPISNHLYFYWYRQILGQKVEFLVSFYNNEISEKSEIFDDQFSVERPDGSNFTLKIRSTKLEDSAMYFCASGGGRRRPNTEAFFGQGTRLTVV.

The chain carries TRBV7-9 and TRBJ1-2; D not resolved. Trimming took off 5 bases at V and 8 bases at J, with 21 bases between the two ends. The CDR3 has 15 amino acids. The germline V gene has CDR1 SEHNR and CDR2 FQNEAQ (reference sequence). Here the CDR3 reads CASSPHSDRESGYTF. The CDR3 DNA reads TGTGCCAGCAGCCCCCATTCTGACCGTGAGTCGGGCTACACCTTC.

The chain couples TRBV2 to TRBJ2-1; D ambiguous. This CDR3 is built from 10 residues. Between the trimmed V and J ends, which lost 8 bases and 9 bases, there was a span of 8 bases. Looked up from germline, CDR1 is SNHLY and CDR2 is FYNNEI. CDR3 sequence (DNA): TGTGCCAGCCTTAACCGTGAGCAGTTCTTC. Its translation is CASLNREQFF. Full variable domain (remainder filled in from reference TRBV2 and TRBJ2-1): EPEVTQTPSHQVTQMGQEVILRCVPISNHLYFYWYRQILGQKVEFLVSFYNNEISEKSEIFDDQFSVERPDGSNFTLKIRSTKLEDSAMYFCASLNREQFFGPGTRLTVL.

V usage is TRBV6-5 and J usage is TRBJ1-4, with TRBD1 as a possible D gene (5 bases). V was pared by 8 bases and J by 2 bases, with 12 bases between. This CDR3 has 14 amino acids. Germline V gene lookup returns CDR1 MNHEY and CDR2 SVGAGI. As DNA, the CDR3 is TGTGCCAGCGCCCATGGGGCTACTAATGAAAAACTGTTTTTT. This encodes CASAHGATNEKLFF.

The V gene is TRBV9, the J gene TRBJ2-1; the D call may be TRBD1 or TRBD2 (7 bases each). V was pared by 3 bases and J by 9 bases, with 16 bases between. The CDR3 has 14 residues. Germline V gene lookup returns CDR1 SGDLS and CDR2 YYNGEE. CDR3 loop: CASSGQGGSGEQFF. Here the CDR3 DNA reads TGTGCCAGCAGCGGACAGGGAGGGTCCGGTGAGCAGTTCTTC.

The rearrangement uses TRBV27 and TRBJ2-7; 9 bases are a match to TRBD1. Germline V gene data show CDR1 as MNHEY and CDR2 as SMNVEV (reference sequence). Trimming took 11 bases from V and 6 from J; bases not matched to a gene: 8. This CDR3 spans 12 amino acids. The CDR3 is CAVGGQGGEQYF. For the CDR3, the DNA is TGTGCCGTGGGGGGACAGGGCGGCGAGCAGTACTTC.

V gene TRBV5-3 combines with J gene TRBJ2-7; the match to TRBD2 covers 10 bases. TRBV5-3 is noted as an ORF with a role that remains uncertain. The J segment lost 0 bases and the V segment lost 2 bases, leaving 2 bases of the junction unmatched. The CDR3 extends over 15 amino acids. The CDR3 protein is CARSLAGGSSYEQYF. The CDR3 region has the DNA TGTGCCAGAAGCTTAGCGGGGGGGAGCTCCTACGAGCAGTACTTC.

V is TRBV7-6 and J is TRBJ2-1; 11 bases agree with TRBD2. CDR3 size: 16 residues. The germline gives CDR1 SGHVS, CDR2 FNYEAQ. Trimming removed 5 bases from V and 4 bases from J; junction bases left unmatched: 7. The CDR3 coding sequence is TGTGCCAGCAGCGCGAGGGGGACTAGCGGTTACAATGAGCAGTTCTTC. Encoded protein: CASSARGTSGYNEQFF.